This TCR beta chain was obtained from a study of HIV-infected patients and healthy controls. Whole-study results and caveats: Healthy controls carried many MAIT alpha-chain CDR3s, while HIV+ repertoires had few.

The repertoire came from unfractionated whole blood and reflected all unsorted peripheral T cells. cDNA was made from 500 ng RNA using alpha and beta constant primers. Separate chain-specific third strand synthesis with multiplexing indices produced the alpha and beta libraries. A single primer pair per chain amplified all rearrangements, with per-molecule barcodes. The cDNA received a 5' RACE adapter containing a random hexamer plus an SP2 sequencing primer site. Priming off the SP2 site generated the second strand. TCRdb passed the 5' RACE reads through MiXCR, listing each CDR3 protein once. The top ten clones hold roughly 3.6% of a sample with some 9,800 distinct CDR3 sequences, approximately 8% of them seen once. CDR3 length: 14 amino acids. With 7 bases removed from V and 1 base from J, the gap between germline ends came to 13 bases. By frequency in the sample, this clonotype is medium-sized. The antigen remains undetermined.

The V call is TRBV12-3 or TRBV12-4, the J call TRBJ1-1, with no clear D. Sequencing used blood. The origin of this receptor is an adult in good health. CDR3 coding DNA: TGTGCCAGCATCCGAAGTCAGGCGAACACTGAAGCTTTCTTT. Translating it yields CASIRSQANTEAFF.